The sequence of this T cell receptor beta chain was determined in a study of post-analysis software for immune sequencing data. Study-wide points: Normalized Chao1 diversity in multiple sclerosis patients fell significantly below that of controls. F measure grouped same-batch samples tightly together. Relative to controls, patients had 4 or 5 TRBV segments at higher frequency, with TRBV5-6, TRBV5-1 and TRBV20-1 among these.

Prepared libraries of TCR beta cDNA carried unique molecular identifiers. With about 1 to 11 million T cells as the source, some 510,000 cDNA molecules resulted. TCRdb independently ran MiXCR on the PCR reads; one entry per CDR3 protein. Counted here are about 800,000 distinct CDR3 sequences, 30% occurring once; the ten biggest clones make up approximately 0.55%. The sample holds a few counts of this clonotype. Antigen unknown. Germline CDR1 is MNHEY and CDR2 is SVGAGI. The CDR3 length is 13 residues. The V and J ends lost 6 bases and 4 bases, in that order; junction bases with no gene match: 5. The sequencing sample was made of blood. The V gene is TRBV6-5, the J gene TRBJ1-2; the match to TRBD1 covers 7 bases. The clonotype was recovered from a girl between 5 and 17 years old with multiple sclerosis. The CDR3 protein is CASRPGQLYGYTF. The CDR3, as DNA: TGTGCCAGCAGACCGGGACAGCTCTATGGCTACACCTTC.